In its sample, the clone carrying this T cell receptor beta chain was seen many times. Researchers attached unique molecular identifiers to individual cDNA molecules. MiXCR, run by TCRdb on the 5' RACE reads, gives a single entry per CDR3 protein. The table includes 50,000 to 70,000 distinct CDR3 sequences, roughly a tenth detected once. These data belong to a study of early T cells in non-severe SARS-CoV-2 infection. Study as a whole: With bulk RNA from unsorted whole blood as input, sequencing yielded unpaired chains.

With 6 bases clipped from V and 5 bases from J, the junction kept 11 bases outside the gene matches. CDR3 length: 17 residues. The sample was whole blood. The TCR was taken from an adult who was a healthcare worker with PCR-confirmed SARS-CoV-2 infection or an uninfected control (not recorded which). The rearrangement joins TRBV12-3 or TRBV12-4 to TRBJ2-1, with TRBD2 matching 12 bases. CDR3 protein: CASRGLAGLASNNEQFF. DNA for the CDR3: TGTGCCAGCAGGGGACTAGCGGGCCTGGCATCTAACAATGAGCAGTTCTTC.